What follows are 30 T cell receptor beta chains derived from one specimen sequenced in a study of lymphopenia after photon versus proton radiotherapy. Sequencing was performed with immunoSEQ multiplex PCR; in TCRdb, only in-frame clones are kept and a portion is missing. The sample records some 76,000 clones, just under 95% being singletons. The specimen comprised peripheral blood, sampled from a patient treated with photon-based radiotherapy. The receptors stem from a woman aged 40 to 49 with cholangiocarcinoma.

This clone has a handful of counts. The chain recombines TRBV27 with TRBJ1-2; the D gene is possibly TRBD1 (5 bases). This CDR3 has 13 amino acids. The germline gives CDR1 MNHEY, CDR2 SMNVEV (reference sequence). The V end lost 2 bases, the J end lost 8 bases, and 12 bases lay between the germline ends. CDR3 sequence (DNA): TGTGCCAGCAGTTTAAGGGGCGCACAAGGCTACACCTTC. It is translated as CASSLRGAQGYTF.

The DNA for the CDR3 is TGTGCCAGCAGCTTGGGCGCTGCAACAGGTAGAGAGCATGGCTACACCTTC. This codes for CASSLGAATGREHGYTF. The V and J genes are TRBV5-4 and TRBJ1-2, with D possibly TRBD1 on 5 matching bases. V was clipped by 0 bases and J by 6 bases, with 21 bases between them. The CDR3 has 17 residues. CDR1 is SGHNT, CDR2 YYREEE, per germline (reference sequence).

Here the CDR3 DNA reads TGCGCCAGCAGCCACGCCTCACCCAGACAGGGTGGAAACACTGAAGCTTTCTTT. Translation gives CASSHASPRQGGNTEAFF. This chain joins TRBV4-3 and TRBJ1-1; 7 nucleotides line up with TRBD1. The germline V gene encodes CDR1 LGHNA and CDR2 YSLEER. The V gene end was trimmed by 3 bases and the J gene end by 2 bases; junction bases not matched to a gene: 15. This CDR3 is built from 18 residues.

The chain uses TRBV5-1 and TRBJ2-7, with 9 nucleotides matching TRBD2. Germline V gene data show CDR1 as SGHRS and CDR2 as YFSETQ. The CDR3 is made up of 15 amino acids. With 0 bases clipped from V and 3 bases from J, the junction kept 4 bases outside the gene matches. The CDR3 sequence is CASSLVWTSDYEQYF. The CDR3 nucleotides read TGCGCCAGCAGCTTGGTTTGGACTAGCGACTACGAGCAGTACTTC.

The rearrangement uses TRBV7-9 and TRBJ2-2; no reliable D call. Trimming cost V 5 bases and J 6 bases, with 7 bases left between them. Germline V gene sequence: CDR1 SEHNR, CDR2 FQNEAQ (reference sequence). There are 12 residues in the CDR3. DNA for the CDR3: TGTGCCAGCAGCGAAGGACCCGGGGAGCTGTTTTTT. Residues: CASSEGPGELFF.

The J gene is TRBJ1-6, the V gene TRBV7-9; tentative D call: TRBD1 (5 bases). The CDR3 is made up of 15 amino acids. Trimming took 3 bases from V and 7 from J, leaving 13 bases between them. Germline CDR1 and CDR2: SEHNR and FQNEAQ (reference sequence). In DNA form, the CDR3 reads TGTGCCAGCAGCTTGTTCCGGGAGGGGAATTCACCCCTCCACTTT. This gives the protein CASSLFREGNSPLHF. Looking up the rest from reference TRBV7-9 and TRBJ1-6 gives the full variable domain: DTGVSQNPRHKITKRGQNVTFRCDPISEHNRLYWYRQTLGQGPEFLTYFQNEAQLEKSRLLSDRFSAERPKGSFSTLEIQRTEQGDSAMYLCASSLFREGNSPLHFGNGTRLTVT.

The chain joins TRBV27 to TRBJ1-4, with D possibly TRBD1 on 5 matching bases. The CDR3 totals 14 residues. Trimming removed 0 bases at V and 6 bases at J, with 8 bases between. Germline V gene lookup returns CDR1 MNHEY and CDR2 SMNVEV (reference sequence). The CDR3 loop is CASSLSPGHEKLFF. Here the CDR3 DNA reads TGTGCCAGCAGTTTATCCCCGGGACATGAAAAACTGTTTTTT.

CDR3 loop: CASSVGGGAQETQYF. In nucleotides, the CDR3 is TGTGCCAGCAGCGTAGGTGGGGGGGCCCAAGAGACCCAGTACTTC. The V call is TRBV9, the J call TRBJ2-5; perhaps TRBD2 as D (7 bases). CDR1 and CDR2 (germline): SGDLS, YYNGEE. The CDR3 is 15 residues long. V gave up 0 bases and J gave up 1 base, with 10 bases separating them.

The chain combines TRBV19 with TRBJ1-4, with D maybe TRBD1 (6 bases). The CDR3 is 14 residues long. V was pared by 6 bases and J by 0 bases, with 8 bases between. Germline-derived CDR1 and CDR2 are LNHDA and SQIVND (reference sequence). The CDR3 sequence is CASRPGATNEKLFF. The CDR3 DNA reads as TGTGCCAGTAGGCCAGGGGCAACTAATGAAAAACTGTTTTTT.

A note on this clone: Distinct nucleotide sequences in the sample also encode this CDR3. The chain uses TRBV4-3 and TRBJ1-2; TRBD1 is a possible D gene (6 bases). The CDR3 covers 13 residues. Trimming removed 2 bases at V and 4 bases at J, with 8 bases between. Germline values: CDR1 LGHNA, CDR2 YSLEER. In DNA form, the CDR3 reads TGCGCCAGCAGCCAATCAGGGGTCTATGGCTACACCTTC. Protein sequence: CASSQSGVYGYTF.

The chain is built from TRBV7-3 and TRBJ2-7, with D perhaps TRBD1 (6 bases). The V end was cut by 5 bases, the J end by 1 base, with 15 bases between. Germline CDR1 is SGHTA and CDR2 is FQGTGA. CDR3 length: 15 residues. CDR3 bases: TGTGCCAGCAGCCCTAGGACAGAAGTTTCCTACGAGCAGTACTTC. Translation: CASSPRTEVSYEQYF.

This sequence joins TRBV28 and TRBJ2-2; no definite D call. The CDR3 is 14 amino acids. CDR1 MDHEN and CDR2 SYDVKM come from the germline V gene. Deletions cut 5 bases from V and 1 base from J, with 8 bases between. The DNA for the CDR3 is TGTGCCAGCAGTCTTCATGTGAACACCGGGGAGCTGTTTTTT. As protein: CASSLHVNTGELFF. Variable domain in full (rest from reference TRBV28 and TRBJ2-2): DVKVTQSSRYLVKRTGEKVFLECVQDMDHENMFWYRQDPGLGLRLIYFSYDVKMKEKGDIPEGYSVSREKKERFSLILESASTNQTSMYLCASSLHVNTGELFFGEGSRLTVL.

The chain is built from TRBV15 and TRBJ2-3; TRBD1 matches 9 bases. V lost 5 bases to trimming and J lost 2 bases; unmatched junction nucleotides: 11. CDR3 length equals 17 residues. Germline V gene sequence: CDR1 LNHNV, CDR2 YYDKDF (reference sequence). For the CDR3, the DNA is TGTGCCACCAGCCACGACCCGGACAGGGGTAACACAGATACGCAGTATTTT. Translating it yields CATSHDPDRGNTDTQYF.

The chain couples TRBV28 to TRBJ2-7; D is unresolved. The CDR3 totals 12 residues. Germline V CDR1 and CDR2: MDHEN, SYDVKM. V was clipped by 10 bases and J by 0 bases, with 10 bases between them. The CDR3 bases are TGTGCCACCAAGACGACCTCCTACGAGCAGTACTTC. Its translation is CATKTTSYEQYF.

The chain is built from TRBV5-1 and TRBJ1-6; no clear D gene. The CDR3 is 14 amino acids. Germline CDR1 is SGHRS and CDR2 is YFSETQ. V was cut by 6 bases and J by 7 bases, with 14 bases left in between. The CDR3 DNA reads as TGCGCCAGCACCTCCGGGGAGAAGAATTCACCCCTCCACTTT. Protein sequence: CASTSGEKNSPLHF.

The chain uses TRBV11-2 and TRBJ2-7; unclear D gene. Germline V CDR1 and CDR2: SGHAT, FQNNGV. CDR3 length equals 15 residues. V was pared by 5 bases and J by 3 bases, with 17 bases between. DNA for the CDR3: TGTGCCAGCAGCCCGGACCTTGCCTCCTACTACGAGCAGTACTTC. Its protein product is CASSPDLASYYEQYF.

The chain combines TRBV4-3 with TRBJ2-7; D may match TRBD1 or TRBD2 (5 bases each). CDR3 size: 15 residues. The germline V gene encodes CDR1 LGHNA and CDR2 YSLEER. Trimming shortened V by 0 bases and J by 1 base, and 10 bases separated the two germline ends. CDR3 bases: TGCGCCAGCAGCCAAGAAAAGGGGAGTTCCTACGAGCAGTACTTC. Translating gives CASSQEKGSSYEQYF.

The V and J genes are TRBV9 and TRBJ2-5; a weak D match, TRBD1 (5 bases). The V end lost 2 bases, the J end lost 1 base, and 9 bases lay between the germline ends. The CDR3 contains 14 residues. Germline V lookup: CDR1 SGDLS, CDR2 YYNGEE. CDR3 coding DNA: TGTGCCAGCAGCGTCTCGACAGTCCAAGAGACCCAGTACTTC. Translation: CASSVSTVQETQYF.

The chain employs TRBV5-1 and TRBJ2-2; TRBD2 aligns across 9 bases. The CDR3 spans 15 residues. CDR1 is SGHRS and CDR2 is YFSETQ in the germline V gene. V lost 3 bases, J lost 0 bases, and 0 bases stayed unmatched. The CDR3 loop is CASSWTSANTGELFF. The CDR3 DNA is TGCGCCAGCAGCTGGACTAGCGCGAACACCGGGGAGCTGTTTTTT.

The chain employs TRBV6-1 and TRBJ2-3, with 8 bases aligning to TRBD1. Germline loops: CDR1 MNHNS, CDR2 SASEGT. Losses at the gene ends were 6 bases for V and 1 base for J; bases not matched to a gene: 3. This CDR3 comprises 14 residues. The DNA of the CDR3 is TGTGCCAGCAGGTTGGACAGGGGCACAGATACGCAGTATTTT. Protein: CASRLDRGTDTQYF.

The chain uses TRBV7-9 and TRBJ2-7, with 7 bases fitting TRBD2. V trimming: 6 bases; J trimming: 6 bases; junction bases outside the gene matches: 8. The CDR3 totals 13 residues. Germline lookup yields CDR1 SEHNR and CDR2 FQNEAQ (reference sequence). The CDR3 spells CASRPGPGGEQYF. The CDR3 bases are TGTGCCAGCAGACCGGGTCCGGGGGGCGAGCAGTACTTC.

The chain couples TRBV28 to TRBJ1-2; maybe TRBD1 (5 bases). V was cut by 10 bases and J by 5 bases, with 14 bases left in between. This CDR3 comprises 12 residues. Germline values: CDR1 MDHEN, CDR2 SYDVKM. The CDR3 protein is CATLQGGYGYTF. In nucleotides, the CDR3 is TGTGCCACCTTGCAGGGAGGGTATGGCTACACCTTC.

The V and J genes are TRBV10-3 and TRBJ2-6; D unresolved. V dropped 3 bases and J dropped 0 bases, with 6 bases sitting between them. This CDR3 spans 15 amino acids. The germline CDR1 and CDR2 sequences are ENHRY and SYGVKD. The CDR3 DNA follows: TGTGCCATCAGTGACGGTGACTCTGGGGCCAACGTCCTGACTTTC. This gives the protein CAISDGDSGANVLTF.

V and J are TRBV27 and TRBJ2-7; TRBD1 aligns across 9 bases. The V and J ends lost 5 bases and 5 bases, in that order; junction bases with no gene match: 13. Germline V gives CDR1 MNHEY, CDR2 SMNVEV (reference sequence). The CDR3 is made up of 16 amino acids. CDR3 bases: TGTGCCAGCAGTCTCGTTGCGGGACAGGGTGTGAACGAGCAGTACTTC. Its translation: CASSLVAGQGVNEQYF.

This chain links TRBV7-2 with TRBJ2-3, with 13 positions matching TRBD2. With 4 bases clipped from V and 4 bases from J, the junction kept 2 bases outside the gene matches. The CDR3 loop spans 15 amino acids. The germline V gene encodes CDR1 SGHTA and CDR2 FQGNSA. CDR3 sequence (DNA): TGTGCCAGCAGCTCTACTAGCGGGGGGGCAGATACGCAGTATTTT. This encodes CASSSTSGGADTQYF.

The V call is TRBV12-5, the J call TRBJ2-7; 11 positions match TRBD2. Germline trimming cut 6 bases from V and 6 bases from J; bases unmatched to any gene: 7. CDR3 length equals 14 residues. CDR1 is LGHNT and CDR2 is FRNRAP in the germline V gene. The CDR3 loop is CASGPSGGPREQYF. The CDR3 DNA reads TGTGCTAGTGGGCCTAGCGGGGGGCCCCGCGAGCAGTACTTC.

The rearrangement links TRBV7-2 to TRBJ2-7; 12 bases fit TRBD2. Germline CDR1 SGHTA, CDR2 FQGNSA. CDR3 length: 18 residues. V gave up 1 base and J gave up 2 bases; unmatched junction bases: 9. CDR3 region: CASSLVVTSGSLTYEQYF. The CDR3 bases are TGTGCCAGCAGCTTAGTCGTGACTAGCGGGAGTCTGACCTACGAGCAGTACTTC.

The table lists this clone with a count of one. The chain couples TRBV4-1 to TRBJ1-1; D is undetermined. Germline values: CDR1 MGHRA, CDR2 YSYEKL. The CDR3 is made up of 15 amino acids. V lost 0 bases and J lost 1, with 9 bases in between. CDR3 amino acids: CASSQEWAGNTEAFF. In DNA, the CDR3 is TGCGCCAGCAGCCAAGAGTGGGCCGGGAACACTGAAGCTTTCTTT.

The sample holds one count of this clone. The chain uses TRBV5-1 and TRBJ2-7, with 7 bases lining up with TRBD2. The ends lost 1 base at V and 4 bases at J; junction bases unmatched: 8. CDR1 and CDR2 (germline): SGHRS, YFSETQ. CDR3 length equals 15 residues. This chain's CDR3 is CASSLNGGSGYEQYF. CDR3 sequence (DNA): TGCGCCAGCAGCTTGAACGGCGGGAGTGGGTACGAGCAGTACTTC.

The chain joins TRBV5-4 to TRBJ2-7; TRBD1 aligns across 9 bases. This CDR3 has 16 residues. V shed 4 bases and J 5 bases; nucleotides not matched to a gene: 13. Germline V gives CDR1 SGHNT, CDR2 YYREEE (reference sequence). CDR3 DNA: TGTGCCAGCAGCCCCTTCGCGACAGGGGGAAAAGACGAGCAGTACTTC. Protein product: CASSPFATGGKDEQYF. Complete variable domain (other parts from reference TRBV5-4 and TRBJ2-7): ETGVTQSPTHLIKTRGQQVTLRCSSQSGHNTVSWYQQALGQGPQFIFQYYREEENGRGNFPPRFSGLQFPNYSSELNVNALELDDSALYLCASSPFATGGKDEQYFGPGTRLTVT.